The next 25 T cell receptor beta chains were all read from a single sample in a study of graft-versus-host responses after intestinal transplantation. The assay was immunoSEQ multiplex PCR, and TCRdb's table has in-frame clones only and misses some. Counted here are 50,000 to 80,000 clones, 90% occurring once; the ten biggest clones make up around 1.7%. Their antigens are not known. The sequencing used unstimulated CD8+ T cells sorted from spleen or lymph node cells, collected before transplant. The receptors originated from a human donor who was the organ donor for an intestinal transplant.

This chain links TRBV5-1 with TRBJ2-7; tentatively, D is TRBD1 (6 bases). The V end lost 3 bases, the J end lost 3 bases, and 19 bases lay between the germline ends. Germline V gene lookup returns CDR1 SGHRS and CDR2 YFSETQ. This CDR3 spans 16 amino acids. The CDR3 region has the DNA TGCGCCAGCAGCTCAGGGATAAACAGGGCCAGCTACGAGCAGTACTTC. The encoded protein is CASSSGINRASYEQYF. The full variable domain, with the rest looked up from reference TRBV5-1 and TRBJ2-7, is KAGVTQTPRYLIKTRGQQVTLSCSPISGHRSVSWYQQTPGQGLQFLFEYFSETQRNKGNFPGRFSGRQFSNSRSEMNVSTLELGDSALYLCASSSGINRASYEQYFGPGTRLTVT.

This clone appeared once. This chain joins TRBV27 and TRBJ2-1; D call uncertain. The CDR3 totals 11 residues. Per the germline V gene, CDR1 is MNHEY and CDR2 is SMNVEV (reference sequence). With 6 bases removed from V and 6 bases from J, the gap between germline ends came to 6 bases. In nucleotides, the CDR3 is TGTGCCAGCAGCCTCTCCAATGAGCAGTTCTTC. Protein product: CASSLSNEQFF.

The V and J genes are TRBV30 and TRBJ2-3, with 9 bases lining up with TRBD2. Germline V gene sequence: CDR1 GTSNPN, CDR2 SVGIG (reference sequence). V gave up 2 bases and J gave up 6 bases; unmatched junction bases: 9. The CDR3 consists of 15 residues. The CDR3 nucleotides read TGTGCCTGGAGTCCCGGGGCGGGAGGGCCTGATACGCAGTATTTT. Translated, it gives CAWSPGAGGPDTQYF.

The CDR3, as DNA: TGTGCCAGCAGTCCCCGGACTAGAAGTTCGGAGACCCAGTACTTC. It codes for CASSPRTRSSETQYF. The chain has TRBV28 and TRBJ2-5, with 7 bases matching TRBD2. CDR1 and CDR2 from the germline V gene are MDHEN and SYDVKM. The CDR3 contains 15 residues. Trimming cost V 5 bases and J 5 bases; bases outside gene matches: 11.

This sequence joins TRBV28 and TRBJ1-1, with D possibly matching TRBD1 (6 bases). Germline V gene data show CDR1 as MDHEN and CDR2 as SYDVKM. The CDR3 has 13 amino acids. Trimming stripped 8 bases from V and 10 bases from J, with 20 bases between. CDR3 sequence reads: CASSTRGGAGAFF. The CDR3 coding sequence is TGTGCCAGCTCAACCCGGGGGGGCGCTGGAGCTTTCTTT.

This clone came up once. V is TRBV27 and J is TRBJ2-7, with D possibly TRBD1 on 6 matching bases. V lost 2 bases to trimming and J lost 7 bases, with 12 bases between them. The CDR3 consists of 13 residues. The germline CDR1 and CDR2 sequences are MNHEY and SMNVEV (reference sequence). The CDR3 is CASSLSRGREQYF. The CDR3 nucleotides read TGTGCCAGCAGTTTAAGCAGGGGTCGGGAGCAGTACTTC.

This clone was counted once. The rearrangement uses TRBV4-1 and TRBJ2-2; TRBD2 matches at 10 bases. CDR3 size: 15 residues. CDR1 is MGHRA, CDR2 YSYEKL, per germline. Losses at the gene ends were 2 bases for V and 6 bases for J; bases not matched to a gene: 3. The CDR3 DNA follows: TGCGCCAGCAGCCAACTTAGCGGGAGGCCCGGGGAGCTGTTTTTT. Translation: CASSQLSGRPGELFF.

This rearrangement joins TRBV2 to TRBJ2-3, with a possible D match to TRBD1 (5 bases). The CDR3 runs 17 residues. The V and J ends lost 4 bases and 1 base respectively, with 18 bases between them. Germline assignment: CDR1 SNHLY and CDR2 FYNNEI. The CDR3 sequence is CASSGSPGRAGTDTQYF. CDR3 coding DNA: TGTGCCAGCAGTGGGTCCCCCGGCAGGGCTGGCACAGATACGCAGTATTTT.

The chain links TRBV28 to TRBJ2-5; possible D gene TRBD1, 6 bases. This CDR3 spans 13 amino acids. Germline V gene sequence: CDR1 MDHEN, CDR2 SYDVKM. V was clipped by 5 bases and J by 0 bases, with 7 bases between them. CDR3 protein: CASSTGYQETQYF. DNA for the CDR3: TGTGCCAGCAGTACAGGGTACCAAGAGACCCAGTACTTC.

The gene calls are TRBV13 and TRBJ2-7; 13 bases map to TRBD2. Trimming removed 10 bases from V and 3 bases from J; junction bases left unmatched: 12. CDR1 is PRHDT and CDR2 is FYEKMQ in the germline V gene (reference sequence). This CDR3 is built from 16 residues. This CDR3 reads CATSPRGTSGDYEQYF. CDR3 sequence (DNA): TGTGCCACCTCCCCTCGCGGGACTAGCGGGGACTACGAGCAGTACTTC.

V and J are TRBV4-3 and TRBJ2-2; 7 bases fit TRBD2. V lost 2 bases to trimming and J lost 5 bases; unmatched junction nucleotides: 5. This CDR3 has 15 residues. The germline gives CDR1 LGHNA, CDR2 YSLEER. The CDR3 region has the DNA TGCGCCAGCAGCCAAAAAGCGCGGGAGACCGGGGAGCTGTTTTTT. Residues: CASSQKARETGELFF.

This chain joins TRBV4-3 and TRBJ2-3, with 7 bases matching TRBD2. The CDR3 contains 16 residues. The V segment lost 4 bases and the J segment 4 bases; nucleotides outside the gene matches: 11. Germline V lookup: CDR1 LGHNA, CDR2 YSLEER. CDR3 sequence reads: CASSPVWSGKADTQYF. The CDR3, as DNA: TGCGCCAGCAGCCCCGTTTGGAGCGGGAAAGCAGATACGCAGTATTTT.

The rearrangement joins TRBV4-3 to TRBJ2-1; 8 nucleotides line up with TRBD2. The ends lost 4 bases at V and 6 bases at J; junction bases unmatched: 5. Germline loops: CDR1 LGHNA, CDR2 YSLEER. This CDR3 has 14 residues. This CDR3 is CASSPRAGGNEQFF. The CDR3 DNA reads TGCGCCAGCAGCCCTCGGGCGGGGGGCAATGAGCAGTTCTTC.

The J gene is TRBJ2-2, the V gene TRBV9; D uncertain. The CDR3 extends over 12 amino acids. V was shortened by 4 bases and J by 4 bases, with 5 bases between the two germline ends. The germline CDR1 and CDR2 sequences are SGDLS and YYNGEE. The CDR3 bases are TGTGCCAGCAGCCTCAGCACCGGGGAGCTGTTTTTT. It translates to CASSLSTGELFF. The full variable domain, completed using reference TRBV9 and TRBJ2-2, is DSGVTQTPKHLITATGQRVTLRCSPRSGDLSVYWYQQSLDQGLQFLIQYYNGEERAKGNILERFSAQQFPDLHSELNLSSLELGDSALYFCASSLSTGELFFGEGSRLTVL.

The CDR3 is CASSPLAGAEETQYF. In DNA, the CDR3 is TGTGCCAGTAGTCCCCTAGCGGGAGCAGAGGAGACCCAGTACTTC. The genes are TRBV19 and TRBJ2-5; 10 bases fit TRBD2. The germline CDR1 and CDR2 sequences are LNHDA and SQIVND (reference sequence). The V gene end was trimmed by 5 bases and the J gene end by 5 bases; junction bases not matched to a gene: 8. CDR3 size: 15 residues.

The chain employs TRBV5-1 and TRBJ1-1; D possibly corresponds to TRBD1 (5 bases). Germline V CDR1 and CDR2: SGHRS, YFSETQ. This CDR3 is built from 12 residues. The germline V and J ends were trimmed by 0 bases and 6 bases, with 6 bases remaining between them. The CDR3, as DNA: TGCGCCAGCAGCTTGGCAGGGTCTGAAGCTTTCTTT. Protein: CASSLAGSEAFF.

This chain links TRBV27 with TRBJ2-7; TRBD2 agrees at 7 bases. There are 15 residues in the CDR3. V gave up 6 bases and J gave up 5 bases; unmatched junction bases: 13. Germline-derived CDR1 and CDR2 are MNHEY and SMNVEV (reference sequence). CDR3 sequence reads: CASSLGEGPYNEQYF. CDR3 nucleotide sequence: TGTGCCAGCAGCTTAGGGGAGGGACCCTACAACGAGCAGTACTTC.

In this sample, this clone turned up once. This chain uses TRBV4-2 with TRBJ2-6; D is perhaps TRBD1 (6 bases). The CDR3 totals 20 residues. Germline CDR1 and CDR2: LGHNA and YNFKEQ. The ends were cut back, 0 bases at V and 0 bases at J, with 18 bases in the middle. CDR3 sequence: CASSQDLRAGVLSGANVLTF. CDR3 bases: TGTGCCAGCAGCCAAGATCTCCGGGCAGGGGTCCTCTCTGGGGCCAACGTCCTGACTTTC.

V usage is TRBV19 and J usage is TRBJ1-1; no reliable D call. The CDR3 contains 13 residues. Germline V gene data show CDR1 as LNHDA and CDR2 as SQIVND (reference sequence). V was clipped by 3 bases and J by 2 bases, with 7 bases between them. The CDR3 reads CASSMYSNTEAFF. The DNA of the CDR3 is TGTGCCAGTAGTATGTACAGTAACACTGAAGCTTTCTTT.

On this clone: An end of the junction differs from the germline gene, which may be a read error. The J gene is TRBJ2-2, the V gene TRBV9; D is perhaps TRBD2 (5 bases). CDR1 SGDLS and CDR2 YYNGEE come from the germline V gene. The CDR3 consists of 15 residues. The CDR3 DNA sequence: TGTGCCAGCAGCGTTCTGGCAGGTGGTACCGGGGAGCTGCTTTTT. It specifies CASSVLAGGTGELLF.

The V gene is TRBV6-6, the J gene TRBJ2-7; D is possibly TRBD2 (7 bases). CDR1 and CDR2 (germline): MNHNY, SVGAGI (reference sequence). V was clipped by 0 bases and J by 6 bases, with 9 bases between them. The CDR3 totals 13 residues. The CDR3 DNA sequence: TGTGCCAGCAGTTACTCGGGGGGGCGCGAGCAGTACTTC. It yields the protein CASSYSGGREQYF.

This sequence joins TRBV6-1 and TRBJ1-1, with D tentatively TRBD1 (5 bases). The CDR3 contains 14 residues. Germline assignment: CDR1 MNHNS and CDR2 SASEGT. Trimming pared 9 bases from V and 0 bases from J, leaving 14 bases between. CDR3 residues: CASGPTAMNTEAFF. The CDR3 DNA sequence: TGTGCCAGTGGACCGACAGCCATGAACACTGAAGCTTTCTTT.

The chain recombines TRBV29-1 with TRBJ1-2; D possibly corresponds to TRBD1 (6 bases). There are 12 residues in the CDR3. Germline values: CDR1 SQVTM, CDR2 ANQGSEA. Trimming stripped 1 base from V and 8 bases from J, with 11 bases between. CDR3 coding DNA: TGCAGCGTTGAAGGTGTTGGGACAGGCTACACCTTC. Amino acid sequence: CSVEGVGTGYTF.

This rearrangement joins TRBV11-2 to TRBJ2-1; TRBD1 aligns across 8 bases. There are 14 residues in the CDR3. Per germline, CDR1 SGHAT and CDR2 FQNNGV. V shed 4 bases, J shed 7 bases, and the junction held 6 bases outside the gene matches. The CDR3 here is CASSWGTGTNEQFF. CDR3 nucleotides: TGTGCCAGCAGCTGGGGGACAGGTACGAATGAGCAGTTCTTC.

The gene calls are TRBV27 and TRBJ1-1; unclear D gene. Deletions cut 7 bases from V and 0 bases from J, with 12 bases between. Germline V gives CDR1 MNHEY, CDR2 SMNVEV (reference sequence). The CDR3 contains 14 residues. The CDR3 nucleotides are TGTGCCAGCAACATTCTGGGAGTGAACACTGAAGCTTTCTTT. Amino acid sequence: CASNILGVNTEAFF.